These 23 T cell receptor beta chains came from one sample sequenced in a study of blood T cell repertoires in COVID-19. The assay was immunoSEQ multiplex PCR, and TCRdb's table has in-frame clones only and misses some. The profile shows 100,000 to 140,000 clones, roughly nine tenths of them singletons. The sequenced material came from peripheral blood. The receptor source for this set is a man aged 35-49 years with active or convalescent COVID-19.

The rearrangement joins TRBV7-2 to TRBJ2-2, with 7 bases lining up with TRBD1. This CDR3 has 16 amino acids. CDR1 SGHTA and CDR2 FQGNSA come from the germline V gene. Trimming at V came to 0 bases and at J to 7 bases, leaving 8 bases not matched to a gene. CDR3 in DNA: TGTGCCAGCAGCTTAGCGGGACAGCCACACGTCGGGGAGCTGTTTTTT. Translated: CASSLAGQPHVGELFF.

This rearrangement joins TRBV28 to TRBJ1-4, with 7 bases that match TRBD1. V lost 7 bases to trimming and J lost 7 bases; unmatched junction nucleotides: 15. Germline V lookup: CDR1 MDHEN, CDR2 SYDVKM. The CDR3 loop spans 16 amino acids. The CDR3 nucleotides are TGTGCCAGCACTCCTCGCTGGGCAGGGGGTGGTGAAAAACTGTTTTTT. Translation gives CASTPRWAGGGEKLFF.

The rearrangement joins TRBV9 to TRBJ2-7, with 12 nucleotides matching TRBD1. This CDR3 is built from 14 residues. V shed 3 bases, J shed 5 bases, and the junction held 3 bases outside the gene matches. Germline V gives CDR1 SGDLS, CDR2 YYNGEE. The CDR3 DNA sequence: TGTGCCAGCAGCGAGGGACAGGGGGCAGACGAGCAGTACTTC. Its protein is CASSEGQGADEQYF.

The V call is TRBV5-1, the J call TRBJ1-1; D may be TRBD1 (6 bases). In germline, CDR1 is SGHRS, CDR2 YFSETQ. Trimming shortened V by 4 bases and J by 4 bases, and 11 bases separated the two germline ends. The CDR3 sequence is 13 residues long. The CDR3 loop is CASSPGDATEAFF. CDR3 nucleotides: TGCGCCAGCAGCCCAGGGGACGCCACTGAAGCTTTCTTT. The full variable domain, with the rest looked up from reference TRBV5-1 and TRBJ1-1, is KAGVTQTPRYLIKTRGQQVTLSCSPISGHRSVSWYQQTPGQGLQFLFEYFSETQRNKGNFPGRFSGRQFSNSRSEMNVSTLELGDSALYLCASSPGDATEAFFGQGTRLTVV.

V is TRBV5-1 and J is TRBJ2-3; D is unresolved. Deletions cut 1 base from V and 3 bases from J, with 3 bases between. Germline V lookup: CDR1 SGHRS, CDR2 YFSETQ. The CDR3 runs to 12 residues. CDR3 protein: CASSLPTDTQYF. The CDR3 DNA reads as TGCGCCAGCAGCTTGCCAACAGATACGCAGTATTTT.

The V call is TRBV6-2 or TRBV6-3, the J call TRBJ2-3; tentative D call: TRBD2 (6 bases). CDR1 and CDR2 from the germline V gene are MNHEY and SVGEGT. V lost 5 bases, J lost 6 bases, and 9 bases lay in between. This CDR3 region has 12 residues. CDR3: CASSTGVDTQYF. CDR3 sequence (DNA): TGTGCCAGCAGTACGGGGGTGGATACGCAGTATTTT.

Here the CDR3 DNA reads TGTGCCAGCAGCTTAACTGTGACAGGGGTCACCGGGGAGCTGTTTTTT. Protein product: CASSLTVTGVTGELFF. The gene calls are TRBV11-2 and TRBJ2-2; 8 nucleotides align to TRBD1. V lost 2 bases to trimming and J lost 4 bases; unmatched junction nucleotides: 6. Germline CDR1 reads SGHAT; CDR2 reads FQNNGV. This CDR3 contains 16 residues.

CDR3 DNA sequence: TGTGCCAGCAGTTACTCCGTTTTCGGCACTGAAGCTTTCTTT. This encodes CASSYSVFGTEAFF. The genes are TRBV6-5 and TRBJ1-1, with D unclear. CDR1 is MNHEY, CDR2 SVGAGI, per germline. The CDR3 is 14 residues long. Trimming left V 0 bases short and J 4 bases short, with 9 bases between.

This clone was detected only once. J is TRBJ2-3 and V is TRBV30; a possible D gene is TRBD2 (7 bases). The germline gives CDR1 GTSNPN, CDR2 SVGIG (reference sequence). Trimming took 4 bases from V and 4 from J, leaving 9 bases between them. This CDR3 contains 12 residues. CDR3 nucleotides: TGTGCCTGGACGGGGGGCGCAGATACGCAGTATTTT. This encodes CAWTGGADTQYF.

The rearrangement links TRBV3-1 (or the pseudogene TRBV3-2) to TRBJ2-2; D uncertain. Germline V CDR1 and CDR2: LGHDT, YNNKEL (reference sequence). Trimming shortened V by 3 bases and J by 9 bases, and 11 bases separated the two germline ends. The CDR3 has 13 residues. This CDR3 reads CASSQRRERELFF. The CDR3, as DNA: TGTGCCAGCAGCCAGAGGAGAGAGCGGGAGCTGTTTTTT.

The chain carries TRBV4-2 and TRBJ1-6, with D possibly matching TRBD1 (6 bases). Germline loops: CDR1 LGHNA, CDR2 YNFKEQ. This CDR3 comprises 14 residues. V was pared by 2 bases and J by 10 bases, with 12 bases between. Here the CDR3 reads CASSQTGWGSPLHF. In DNA form, the CDR3 reads TGTGCCAGCAGCCAAACAGGGTGGGGGTCACCCCTCCACTTT.

The chain is built from TRBV5-6 and TRBJ2-1; no clear D. This CDR3 has 11 amino acids. Germline V lookup: CDR1 SGHDT, CDR2 YYEEEE. With 5 bases removed from V and 4 bases from J, the gap between germline ends came to 4 bases. The CDR3 coding sequence is TGTGCCAGCAGGTCTTACAATGAGCAGTTCTTC. Translating gives CASRSYNEQFF.

The chain has TRBV5-4 and TRBJ2-5; 7 bases fit TRBD1. V dropped 0 bases and J dropped 5; count of bases not matched to a gene: 7. This CDR3 is 15 amino acids long. In germline, CDR1 is SGHNT, CDR2 YYREEE (reference sequence). CDR3 residues: CASSLADRAVETQYF. The CDR3 DNA sequence: TGTGCCAGCAGCTTGGCCGACAGGGCGGTTGAGACCCAGTACTTC.

The rearrangement uses TRBV30 and TRBJ1-4; D remains ambiguous. V was shortened by 0 bases and J by 4 bases, with 15 bases between the two germline ends. The germline V gene has CDR1 GTSNPN and CDR2 SVGIG (reference sequence). This CDR3 spans 16 amino acids. The CDR3 is CAWSVARSNFNEKLFF. DNA for the CDR3: TGTGCCTGGAGTGTAGCCCGGTCCAACTTTAATGAAAAACTGTTTTTT. Full variable domain (outside the CDR3, taken from reference TRBV30 and TRBJ1-4): SQTIHQWPATLVQPVGSPLSLECTVEGTSNPNLYWYRQAAGRGLQLLFYSVGIGQISSEVPQNLSASRPQDRQFILSSKKLLLSDSGFYLCAWSVARSNFNEKLFFGSGTQLSVL.

This chain joins TRBV19 and TRBJ1-2; D is perhaps TRBD1 (6 bases). The CDR3 runs 17 residues. V lost 8 bases, J lost 6 bases, and 28 bases lay in between. Germline V gene lookup returns CDR1 LNHDA and CDR2 SQIVND (reference sequence). CDR3: CASRGIQGPPWKDGYTF. Here the CDR3 DNA reads TGTGCCAGTCGAGGGATCCAGGGGCCCCCCTGGAAGGATGGCTACACCTTC.

This chain links TRBV12-3 or TRBV12-4 with TRBJ1-4, with 8 positions matching TRBD1. Trimming at V came to 6 bases and at J to 8 bases, leaving 5 bases not matched to a gene. The CDR3 consists of 13 residues. CDR3 protein: CASRGQGGEKLFF. The DNA of the CDR3 is TGTGCCAGCAGAGGACAGGGTGGAGAAAAACTGTTTTTT.

J is TRBJ1-5 and V is TRBV28; 8 bases fit TRBD1. Losses at the gene ends were 7 bases for V and 0 bases for J; bases not matched to a gene: 8. Germline CDR1 MDHEN, CDR2 SYDVKM. The CDR3 totals 16 residues. The CDR3 here is CASINPGGPSNQPQHF. The CDR3 coding sequence is TGTGCCAGCATAAACCCAGGGGGCCCTAGCAATCAGCCCCAGCATTTT.

The gene calls are TRBV5-1 and TRBJ2-2; 7 bases align to TRBD1. Germline loops: CDR1 SGHRS, CDR2 YFSETQ. The CDR3 is made up of 13 amino acids. With V trimmed by 5 bases and J by 4 bases, 2 bases remained unmatched. CDR3 sequence (DNA): TGCGCCAGCAGGTCAGGGGGCACCGGGGAGCTGTTTTTT. Its translation: CASRSGGTGELFF.

With regard to this clone: At one end the junction does not follow the germline gene, possibly because of a read error. The chain is built from TRBV28 and TRBJ2-7, with 11 bases matching TRBD1. This CDR3 is built from 15 residues. Germline values: CDR1 MDHEN, CDR2 SYDVKM. The CDR3 DNA reads TGTGCCAGCAGGACGGGGACAGGGGGGACCTACGAACAGTACTTC. As protein: CASRTGTGGTYEQYF.

In this sample, this clone turned up once. The chain uses TRBV18 and TRBJ1-1, with D possibly being TRBD1 (5 bases). V lost 3 bases and J 1 base, leaving 9 bases between the germline ends. The CDR3 length is 14 residues. Germline values: CDR1 KGHSH, CDR2 LQKENI. The CDR3 here is CASSPTDRNTEAFF. CDR3 DNA: TGTGCCAGCTCACCGACAGACAGGAACACTGAAGCTTTCTTT.

This clone appeared a single time. The chain is built from TRBV12-5 and TRBJ2-1, with 7 bases aligning to TRBD2. The V gene end was trimmed by 1 base and the J gene end by 0 bases; junction bases not matched to a gene: 9. This CDR3 has 18 amino acids. Germline V CDR1 and CDR2: LGHNT, FRNRAP. Here the CDR3 reads CASGLEPFRGSSYNEQFF. CDR3 in DNA: TGTGCTAGTGGTTTGGAACCCTTCCGCGGGAGCTCCTACAATGAGCAGTTCTTC.

The chain combines TRBV24-1 with TRBJ2-3, with D perhaps matching TRBD2 (6 bases). Germline CDR1 and CDR2: KGHDR and SFDVKD. Trimming took 4 bases from V and 4 from J, leaving 14 bases between them. The length of the CDR3 is 15 residues. Here the CDR3 reads CATSDPRGIPDTQYF. CDR3 sequence (DNA): TGTGCCACCAGTGACCCTCGGGGGATTCCAGATACGCAGTATTTT.

V is TRBV2 and J is TRBJ1-5; 7 bases agree with TRBD1. Per the germline V gene, CDR1 is SNHLY and CDR2 is FYNNEI. The CDR3 runs to 15 residues. The V and J ends lost 1 base and 9 bases, in that order; junction bases with no gene match: 9. The CDR3 nucleotides read TGTGCCAGCAGTGAAGTGGGACAGCTTCTAGGGCCCCAGCATTTT. It yields the protein CASSEVGQLLGPQHF.